This T cell receptor (beta chain) was captured in a study of identical twins. A universal primer site was added by template switching, and unique molecular identifiers were carried by the cDNA. One entry per CDR3 protein results from TCRdb running MiXCR on the 5' RACE reads. The table includes 500,000 to 700,000 distinct CDR3 sequences, under 8.5% detected once. General observations from the study: Out-of-frame alpha sequences shared by twins showed excess low generation probability. Sharing of beta out-of-frame sequences by twins showed a weaker excess. Fewer insertions marked abundant cord blood beta clonotypes; young adult naive trended weakly, memory not at all.

This clonotype was counted between two and nine times. Its antigen is currently unknown. Trimming cost V 6 bases and J 10 bases; bases outside gene matches: 3. This CDR3 is built from 11 residues. Germline CDR1 SQVTM, CDR2 ANQGSEA. The data also belong to a second study, concerning yellow fever vaccine responses in identical twins.

The TCR comes from a woman between 18 and 29 years old in good health. This chain uses TRBV29-1 with TRBJ2-3; 11 bases are shared with TRBD2. Sample: PBMCs. CDR3 loop: CSVETSGAQYF. CDR3 bases: TGCAGCGTCGAGACTAGCGGGGCGCAGTATTTT.